This TCR beta chain derives from a study of T cells in Graves' hyperthyroidism and ophthalmopathy (dated by TCRdb to between 2019 and 2020). Broadly, across the study: Peripheral blood samples were taken at the time of initial diagnosis, prior to any treatment. The paper reports TCR Vbeta CDR3 sequencing of some 140 peripheral blood samples: around 41 ophthalmopathy, about 75 hyperthyroidism and around 17 progressor patients. After sampling, hyperthyroidism patients received methimazole starting at 30 mg daily, and ophthalmopathy patients received high-dose intravenous methylprednisolone. The 90 to 100 discovery patients were randomly split 7:3 into training and test sets. In more than 5 Graves' hyperthyroidism patients, the study also compared T-cell repertoires from thyroid tissue with T-cell repertoires from blood. Prospective prediction of ophthalmopathy was tested in an independent validation cohort of 18 to 20 hyperthyroidism patients and approximately 17 patients who later progressed to ophthalmopathy. To identify distinguishing TCR V-J signatures, a discovery cohort of around 98 patients was used, comprising some 43 with Graves' ophthalmopathy and 55 to 65 with stable Graves' hyperthyroidism.

Comment on this clonotype: Its binding antigen is unknown. Qualities for individual bases were not recorded, and no much larger clone is one base off.

The TCR beta CDR3 regions were amplified from the RNA transcripts. The TCR CDR3 was subjected to a first round of RT-PCR using the HTBI primer set and the Qiagen OneStep RT-PCR kit. A second multiplex PCR round built the libraries, followed by size selection and purification. Sequencing of the libraries was done on an Illumina HiSeq2000 using paired-end 100 bp reads. As for the original processing: SOAPnuke was used to process the raw data, removing reads that contained adapters or uncalled bases, had a mean Phred below 15, or lacked an exact match to the constant primer or identifier. COPE v1.2.5 was used to merge high-quality paired reads, and clonotypes were defined as unique nucleotide sequences. MiTCR v1.1 was used to align the clonotypes against IMGT TRBV, TRBD and TRBJ reference segments. The analysis was restricted to V-J combinations with a frequency above 0.0001, which together covered over 99% of the repertoires. A TCS score was defined as the ratio between F50 (clonal expansion) and ExV (chaos), using BLOSUM62-based TCRdist between CDR3 peptides within each V-J. Welch's t-statistics and random forest reduced several hundred V-J features to some 14, which were used in a naive Bayes classifier (R e1071). The Morisita-Horn index was used to measure how similar the thyroid and blood repertoires were. Starting from the raw public reads, TCRdb applied fastp trimming at Q25, assembled clones with MiXCR and retained in-frame beta chains. Every entry covers one CDR3 protein and lists the most common genes and DNA from its rows. For this entry, the V and J calls and clone size follow TCRdb and not the study's own pipeline. This sample comprises 600,000 to 700,000 distinct CDR3 sequences, roughly 14% of them detected only once. The ten biggest clones cover 3.5% to 4.5% of the sample.

Ends trimmed: V by 0 bases, J by 3 bases; bases unmatched to a gene: 5. CDR1 and CDR2, looked up from the germline V gene, are MGHRA and YSYEKL. Spanning cysteine to phenylalanine, the CDR3 consists of 15 amino acids. Solely the CDR3 DNA is kept, with 45 bases framed from the first base. Ophthalmopathy patients had moderately to severely active disease, with a Clinical Activity Score of 3 or more, a NOSPECS grade of 4 or more, and a disease duration of less than 3 months. Exclusion was applied to patients with uncontrolled infections, other autoimmune diseases, pregnancy or lactation. Clinical symptoms, serum thyroxine and TRAb, thyroid ultrasound, and orbital computed tomography formed the basis for the diagnoses. Ficoll-Paque density gradient centrifugation was used to isolate PBMCs from approximately 11 ml of fresh peripheral blood. Total RNA was extracted using Trizol reagent, and RNA quality was assessed on an Agilent 2100 Bioanalyzer.

Results and caveats for the whole study, not just this receptor: Sample size was not statistically predetermined, and blinding of investigators to group allocation was not performed. Ophthalmopathy was separated from stable hyperthyroidism by a 13 V-J signature model, with approximately 85% sensitivity and about 81% specificity obtained in cross-validation and 80%/75% obtained in testing. In validation, the model predicted progression to ophthalmopathy with roughly 66% sensitivity and around 72% specificity, a median of roughly seven months before onset. Most expanded thyroid clonotypes (frequency above 0.001) were also detected in blood, a finding suggesting that blood repertoires may reflect thyroid immune responses.

This TCR was recovered from a woman aged 35 to 49 with Graves' ophthalmopathy. Sequenced sample: blood. The V gene is TRBV4-1 and the J gene is TRBJ2-7, and 7 junctional nucleotides match TRBD2. The CDR3 amino acid sequence is: CASSQDPSGGYEQYF. The sequence in DNA is TGCGCCAGCAGCCAAGATCCCTCGGGGGGCTACGAGCAGTACTTC.